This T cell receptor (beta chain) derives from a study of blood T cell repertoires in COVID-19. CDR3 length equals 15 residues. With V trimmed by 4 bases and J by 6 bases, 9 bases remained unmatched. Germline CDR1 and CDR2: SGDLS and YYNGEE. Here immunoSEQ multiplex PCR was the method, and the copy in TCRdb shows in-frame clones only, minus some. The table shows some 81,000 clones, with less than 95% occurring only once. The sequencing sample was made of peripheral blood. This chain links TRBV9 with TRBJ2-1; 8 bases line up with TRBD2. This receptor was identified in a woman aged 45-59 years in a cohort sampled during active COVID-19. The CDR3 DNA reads TGTGCCAGCAGCCCACGAGCGGGAGAGGGCAATGAGCAGTTCTTC. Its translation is CASSPRAGEGNEQFF.